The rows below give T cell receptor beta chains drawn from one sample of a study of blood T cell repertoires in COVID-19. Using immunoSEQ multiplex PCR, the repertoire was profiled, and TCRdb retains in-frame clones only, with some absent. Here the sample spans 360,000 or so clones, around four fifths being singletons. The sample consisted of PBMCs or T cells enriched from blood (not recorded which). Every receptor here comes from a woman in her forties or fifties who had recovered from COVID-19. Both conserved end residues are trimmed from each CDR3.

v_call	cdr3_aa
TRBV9	ASSVLGAGSNTEAF
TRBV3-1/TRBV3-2	ASSPSTGQGGKLF
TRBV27	ASSLSRSNQPQH
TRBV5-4	ASSLQGSLRTAF
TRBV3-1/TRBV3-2	ASSQVQGLNSPLH
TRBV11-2	ASSPSVLTNEKLF
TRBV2	ASRETSGRGTGELF
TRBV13	ASTLGQGKEAF
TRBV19	ASSIRQGDGYT
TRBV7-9	ASSLASVGTTYEQY
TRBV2	ASGTSGKYNEQF
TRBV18	ASSPLGRKNTEAF
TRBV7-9	ASSLVLGAGGTEAF
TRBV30	AWTTGGWNQPQH
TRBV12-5	ASGLVPGVISGYT
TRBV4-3	ASSQEFPQGLFTGELF
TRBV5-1	ASSSSTGSVGGGYT
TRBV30	AWGDRGSQPQH
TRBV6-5	ASSSGAGNTIY
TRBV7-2	ASSLAGQAYEQY
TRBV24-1	APTAISGNTIY
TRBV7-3	ASSAAGLGRGSPLH
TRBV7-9	ASSSRAGQNTGELF
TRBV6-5	ASTIGGDTQY
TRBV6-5	ASRDRGYNEQF
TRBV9	ASSVASGTGPSAEAF
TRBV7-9	ASSLEAGNEKLF
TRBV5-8	ASSNPGQGNYGYT
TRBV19	ASSTGGSLAWAQY
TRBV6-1	ASSEVSQWEAF
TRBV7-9	ASRPGQVSGANVLT
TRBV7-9	ASKLAGGSLDTQY
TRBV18	ASSTAGGSREQY
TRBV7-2	ASSLTDFSPPRQY
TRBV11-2	ASSSGTKNTGELF
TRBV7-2	ASSLQGTGPQPQH
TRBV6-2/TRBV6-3	ASSYSTGGANVLT
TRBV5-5	ASSSWHQETQY
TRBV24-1	ATSGPGQGTDTQY
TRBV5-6	ASSSASGTSGRDTQY
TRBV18	ASSPINDRANTEAF
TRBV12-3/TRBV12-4	ASSFGTVGGYT
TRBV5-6	ASSPTGTGFTGELF
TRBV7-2	ASSLPPQTGGTTYT